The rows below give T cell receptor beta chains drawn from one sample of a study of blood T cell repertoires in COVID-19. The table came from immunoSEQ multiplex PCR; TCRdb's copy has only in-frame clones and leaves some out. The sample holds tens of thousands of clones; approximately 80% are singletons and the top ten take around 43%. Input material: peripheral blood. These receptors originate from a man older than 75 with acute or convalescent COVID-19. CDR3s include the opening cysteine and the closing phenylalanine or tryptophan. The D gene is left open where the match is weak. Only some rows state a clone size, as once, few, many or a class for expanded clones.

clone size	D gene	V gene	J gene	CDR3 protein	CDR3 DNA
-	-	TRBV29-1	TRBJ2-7	CSVSRVGSRYEQYF	TGCAGCGTTTCCCGAGTGGGCAGCCGCTACGAGCAGTACTTC
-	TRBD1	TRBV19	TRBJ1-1	CASTQSQGRLRSEAFF	TGTGCCAGTACCCAATCACAGGGGCGGCTGAGAAGTGAAGCTTTCTTT
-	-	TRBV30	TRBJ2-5	CAWLGGGQKTQYF	TGTGCCTGGTTGGGGGGGGGCCAGAAGACCCAGTACTTC
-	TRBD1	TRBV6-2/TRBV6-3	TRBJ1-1	CASSSGQGAPTTEAFF	TGTGCCAGCAGTTCTGGACAGGGGGCGCCAACCACTGAAGCTTTCTTT
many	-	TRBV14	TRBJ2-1	CASSQGGHYNEQFF	TGTGCCAGCAGCCAAGGGGGCCATTACAATGAGCAGTTCTTC
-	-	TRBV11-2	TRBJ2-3	CASSPRHLDYVVDTQYF	TGTGCCAGCAGCCCAAGACATCTCGACTACGTTGTGGATACGCAGTATTTT
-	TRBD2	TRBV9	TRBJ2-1	CASSPRSGTSASSYNEQFF	TGTGCCAGCAGCCCGCGATCAGGGACTAGCGCATCCTCCTACAATGAGCAGTTCTTC
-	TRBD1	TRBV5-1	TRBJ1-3	CASSLTGDGNTIYF	TGCGCCAGCAGCCTAACAGGGGATGGAAACACCATATATTTT
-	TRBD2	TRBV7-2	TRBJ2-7	CASSLGLRLPGGEQYF	TGTGCCAGCAGCTTAGGATTGCGGTTACCGGGGGGCGAGCAGTACTTC
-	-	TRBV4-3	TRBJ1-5	CASSQDAGVQPQHF	TGCGCCAGCAGCCAAGATGCGGGGGTTCAGCCCCAGCATTTT
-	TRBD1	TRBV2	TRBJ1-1	CASSAQGRNTEAFF	TGTGCCAGCAGCGCACAGGGGCGGAACACTGAAGCTTTCTTT
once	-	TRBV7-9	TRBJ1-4	CASTNRATNEKLFF	TGTGCCAGCACCAACAGGGCCACTAATGAAAAACTGTTTTTT
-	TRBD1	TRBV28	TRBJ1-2	CASSSGTGFGYTF	TGTGCCAGCAGTTCCGGGACAGGGTTCGGCTACACCTTC
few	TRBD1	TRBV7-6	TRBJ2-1	CASSPDRVSYNEQFF	TGTGCCAGCAGCCCCGACAGGGTGTCCTACAATGAGCAGTTCTTC
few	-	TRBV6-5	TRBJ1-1	CASSPNPTVNTEAFF	TGTGCCAGCAGTCCTAACCCGACTGTGAACACTGAAGCTTTCTTT
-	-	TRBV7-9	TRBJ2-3	CASSLATGGWGDTQYF	TGTGCCAGCAGCTTAGCGACGGGGGGCTGGGGAGATACGCAGTATTTT